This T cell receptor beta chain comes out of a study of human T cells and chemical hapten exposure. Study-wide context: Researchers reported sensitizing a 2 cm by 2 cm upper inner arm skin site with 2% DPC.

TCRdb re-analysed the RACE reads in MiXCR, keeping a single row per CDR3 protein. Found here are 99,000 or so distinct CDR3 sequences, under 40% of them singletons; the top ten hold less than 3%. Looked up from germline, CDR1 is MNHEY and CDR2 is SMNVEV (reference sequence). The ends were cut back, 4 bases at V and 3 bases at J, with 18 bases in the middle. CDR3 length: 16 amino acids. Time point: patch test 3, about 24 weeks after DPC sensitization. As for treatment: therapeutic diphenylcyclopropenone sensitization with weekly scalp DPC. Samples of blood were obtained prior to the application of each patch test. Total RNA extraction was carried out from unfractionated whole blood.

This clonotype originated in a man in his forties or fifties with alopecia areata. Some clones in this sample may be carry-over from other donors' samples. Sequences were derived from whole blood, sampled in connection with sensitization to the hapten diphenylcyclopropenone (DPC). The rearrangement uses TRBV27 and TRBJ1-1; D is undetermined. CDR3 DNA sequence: TGTGCCAGCAGTTCTTGGTCAGGCCTATCTCACACTGAAGCTTTCTTT. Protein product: CASSSWSGLSHTEAFF.